This is a list of T cell receptor beta chains from one sample in a study of tumor-infiltrating lymphocytes in primary liver carcinoma. TCRdb reprocessed the multiplex PCR reads with MiXCR, giving one entry per CDR3 protein. The sample contains some 200,000 distinct CDR3 sequences, 65% of which appear only once. Sequenced: peripheral blood. Receptor source: a woman aged 55-75 years with primary liver carcinoma and hepatitis B virus infection. Both conserved end residues are part of each CDR3. A D gene is named only where the DNA matches it firmly. Only some rows state a clone size, as once, few, many or a class for expanded clones.

V	J	size	D	CDR3	DNA
TRBV10-3	TRBJ2-1	-	-	CAIMESSCNEQFF	TGTGCCATCATGGAAAGCTCCTGCAATGAGCAGTTCTTC
TRBV4-1	TRBJ1-1	many	-	CASSQAHTTGDEAFF	TGCGCCAGCAGCCAAGCCCACACGACCGGGGATGAAGCTTTCTTT
TRBV6-1	TRBJ2-3	-	TRBD1	CASSDLHATGGVQGTQYF	TGTGCCAGCAGTGACCTCCATGCGACAGGGGGGGTTCAAGGTACGCAGTATTTT
TRBV11-2	TRBJ2-6	many	TRBD1	CASSMGGDRGISLSGANVLTF	TGTGCCAGCAGCATGGGGGGAGACAGGGGCATTTCCCTCTCTGGGGCCAACGTCCTGACTTTC
TRBV6-1	TRBJ2-7	few	-	CASSGQESRNTKIYEQYF	TGTGCCAGCAGTGGACAGGAGAGTAGAAACACTAAAATCTACGAGCAGTACTTC
TRBV4-1	TRBJ2-7	few	-	CASSQDKALAMAQYF	TGCGCCAGCAGCCAAGATAAGGCACTAGCCATGGCGCAGTACTTC
TRBV7-8	TRBJ2-2	-	TRBD2	CASREGPAGEAGELFF	TGTGCCAGCAGGGAAGGACCAGCGGGAGAGGCCGGGGAGCTGTTTTTT
TRBV4-1	TRBJ2-1	-	-	CASSRGKVGSLFHNEQFF	TGCGCCAGCAGCCGAGGAAAGGTCGGGAGCCTTTTCCACAATGAGCAGTTCTTC
TRBV19	TRBJ2-7	-	TRBD2	CASSIVAGGASAYEQYF	TGTGCCAGTAGTATCGTAGCGGGAGGCGCGTCGGCCTACGAGCAGTACTTC
TRBV5-1	TRBJ2-3	-	-	CAGSRGLPRSADTQYF	TGCGCCGGCAGCCGGGGACTCCCTAGGAGCGCAGATACGCAGTATTTT
TRBV29-1	TRBJ2-5	-	-	CSVEIQEGTQYF	TGCAGCGTCGAAATACAGGAAGGGACCCAGTACTTC
TRBV11-2	TRBJ1-2	-	TRBD1	CASNLDRENYGYTF	TGTGCCAGCAACCTAGACAGGGAGAACTATGGCTACACTTTC
TRBV11-2	TRBJ2-7	-	-	CVSNPGGTLYEQYF	TGTGTCAGCAATCCCGGCGGGACCCTCTACGAGCAGTACTTC
TRBV28	TRBJ2-1	many	TRBD2	CASAPGGGPYNEQFF	TGTGCCAGCGCTCCGGGCGGGGGGCCCTACAATGAGCAGTTCTTC
TRBV12-1	TRBJ2-1	-	-	CASSPNRNTRPAHLVGKDNEQFF	TGTGCCAGCAGCCCCAACCGCAACACCCGGCCGGCCCACCTAGTGGGAAAAGACAATGAGCAGTTCTTC